Described below is a single T cell receptor (beta chain) sequence and its context. Generated by immunoSEQ multiplex PCR, the TCRdb table keeps only in-frame clones and is missing some. The sample shows 50,000 or so clones, 79% of them seen only once. This entry comes from a study of T cells in tumors after PD-1 blockade. Across the whole study: Treatment was either pembrolizumab 200 mg every 3 weeks or cemiplimab 350 mg every 2 weeks.

CDR3 length equals 15 residues. The V gene end was trimmed by 2 bases and the J gene end by 1 base; junction bases not matched to a gene: 1. CDR1 and CDR2 from the germline V gene are SGHRS and YFSETQ. The sample in question was PBMCs, obtained before anti-PD-1 treatment. The chain is built from TRBV5-1 and TRBJ2-2; the match to TRBD1 covers 8 bases. The source is a human donor with basal cell carcinoma. CDR3 sequence (DNA): TGCGCCAGCAGCTTTGACAGGGGGAACACCGGGGAGCTGTTTTTT. Translated, it gives CASSFDRGNTGELFF.